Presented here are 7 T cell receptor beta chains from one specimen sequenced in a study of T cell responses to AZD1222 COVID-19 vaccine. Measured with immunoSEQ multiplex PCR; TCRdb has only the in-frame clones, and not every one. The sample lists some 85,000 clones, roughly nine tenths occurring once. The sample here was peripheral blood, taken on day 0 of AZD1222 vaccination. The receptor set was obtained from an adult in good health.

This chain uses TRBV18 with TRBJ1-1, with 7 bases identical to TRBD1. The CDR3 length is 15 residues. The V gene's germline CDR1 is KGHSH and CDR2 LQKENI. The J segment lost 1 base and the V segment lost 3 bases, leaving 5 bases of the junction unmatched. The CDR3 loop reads CASSPRGSTNTEAFF. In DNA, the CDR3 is TGTGCCAGCTCACCCAGGGGGTCGACGAACACTGAAGCTTTCTTT.

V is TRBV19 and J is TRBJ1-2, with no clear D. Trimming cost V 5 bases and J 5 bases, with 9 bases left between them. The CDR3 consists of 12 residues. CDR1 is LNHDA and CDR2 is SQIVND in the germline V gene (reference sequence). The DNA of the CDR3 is TGTGCCAGTAGTCCCAACTTGTATGGCTACACCTTC. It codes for CASSPNLYGYTF.

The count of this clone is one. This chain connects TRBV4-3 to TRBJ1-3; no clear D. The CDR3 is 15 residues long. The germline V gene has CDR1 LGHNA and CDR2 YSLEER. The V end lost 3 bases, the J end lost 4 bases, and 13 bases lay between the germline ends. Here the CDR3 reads CASSHLVSGGNTIYF. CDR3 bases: TGCGCCAGCAGCCACCTCGTGAGTGGCGGAAACACCATATATTTT.

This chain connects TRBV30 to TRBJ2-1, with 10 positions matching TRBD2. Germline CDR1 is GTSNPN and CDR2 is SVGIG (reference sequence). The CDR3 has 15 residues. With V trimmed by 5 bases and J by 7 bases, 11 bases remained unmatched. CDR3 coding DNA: TGTGCCTGGTTAGCGGGAGGTACTCTCGGGAATGAGCAGTTCTTC. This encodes CAWLAGGTLGNEQFF.

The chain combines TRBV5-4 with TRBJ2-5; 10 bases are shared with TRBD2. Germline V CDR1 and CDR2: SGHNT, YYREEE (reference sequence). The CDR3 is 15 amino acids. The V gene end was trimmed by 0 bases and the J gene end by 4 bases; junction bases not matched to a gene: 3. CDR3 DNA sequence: TGTGCCAGCAGCTTGGTAGCGGGAGGCGGAGAGACCCAGTACTTC. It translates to CASSLVAGGGETQYF.

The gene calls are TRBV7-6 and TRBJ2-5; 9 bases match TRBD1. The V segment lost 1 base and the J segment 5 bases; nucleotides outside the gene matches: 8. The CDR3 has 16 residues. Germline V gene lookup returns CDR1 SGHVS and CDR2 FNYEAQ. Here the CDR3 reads CASSLVSTGGAETQYF. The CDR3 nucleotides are TGTGCCAGCAGCTTAGTCTCTACAGGGGGCGCGGAGACCCAGTACTTC.

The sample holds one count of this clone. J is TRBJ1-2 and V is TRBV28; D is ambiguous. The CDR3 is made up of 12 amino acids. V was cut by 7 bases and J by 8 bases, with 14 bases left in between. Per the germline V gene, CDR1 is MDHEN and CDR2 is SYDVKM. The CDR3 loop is CASTETGRGYTF. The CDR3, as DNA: TGTGCCAGCACCGAAACGGGGAGGGGCTACACCTTC.